This T cell receptor (beta chain) was obtained from a study of vaccination effects on CD4 cells after COVID-19. Study information: Antigen-specific CD4+ T cells expanded by the ViraFEST assay with viral peptide pools were then sequenced. Vaccination of participants consisted of two doses of either the BNT162b2 or mRNA-1273 vaccine.

Libraries were prepared by immunoSEQ multiplex PCR; TCRdb keeps only in-frame clonotypes and omits some of them. The sample holds some 28,000 clones, over 55% seen once. As regards this clone: What it binds is unknown.

Once cultured for around 11 days, the cells underwent separation to obtain CD4+ T cells. Testing of the vaccine recipients showed negative nucleocapsid antibodies and no prior SARS-CoV-2 infection. V lost 2 bases and J 4 bases, leaving 18 bases between the germline ends. The CDR3 runs 17 residues. Germline V lookup: CDR1 SGHRS, CDR2 YFSETQ. The source was CD4+ T cells from PBMCs cultured without peptide, collected before COVID-19 vaccination. This chain links TRBV5-1 with TRBJ1-4; D is undetermined. The receptor was derived from a human donor who received a COVID-19 vaccine. CDR3 coding DNA: TGCGCCAGCAGCTTCGGGAGGAGAACAAGACTTAATGAAAAACTGTTTTTT. Its protein product is CASSFGRRTRLNEKLFF.